This T cell receptor (beta chain) emerged from a study of cytomegalovirus exposure and HLA in healthy donors. Across the whole study: The roughly 130 validation repertoires used the same platform as the 550 to 850 first-cohort repertoires (as reported by a later analysis).

TCRdb keeps only in-frame clones here, not all; method: immunoSEQ multiplex PCR. The sample lists some 140,000 clones, more than 80% occurring once. The study's findings and limits: The study listed some 160 cytomegalovirus-associated TCR beta chains.

A note on this clone: As yet, its antigen is unknown.

Germline V gives CDR1 SGHNT, CDR2 YYREEE (reference sequence). V gave up 3 bases and J gave up 3 bases, with 14 bases separating them. This CDR3 is built from 15 residues. The chain uses TRBV5-4 and TRBJ2-3; D unresolved. Source material: PBMCs. The TCR sequence derives from a woman in her 30s in good health and CMV-seropositive. CDR3 in DNA: TGTGCCAGCAGCTACGACGGGTTGGTGACAGATACGCAGTATTTT. This codes for CASSYDGLVTDTQYF. Combining the CDR3 with reference TRBV5-4 and TRBJ2-3 gives the whole variable domain ETGVTQSPTHLIKTRGQQVTLRCSSQSGHNTVSWYQQALGQGPQFIFQYYREEENGRGNFPPRFSGLQFPNYSSELNVNALELDDSALYLCASSYDGLVTDTQYFGPGTRLTVL.